The rows below give T cell receptor beta chains drawn from one sample of a study of cytomegalovirus exposure and HLA in healthy donors. The data were produced by immunoSEQ multiplex PCR, yet TCRdb's version contains in-frame clones alone and is incomplete. The sample includes under 200,000 clones, approximately 96% seen only once; the top ten take roughly 1%. Source material: PBMCs. The receptors stem from a woman in her late teens or twenties in good health and CMV-seronegative. Both conserved end residues are part of each CDR3. D genes are given only for firm matches. Size is stated for part of the rows, as once, few or many counts, or as a class when the clone is expanded.

TRBV28,TRBJ1-2,-,once,CASSLLGINYGYTF,TGTGCCAGCAGTTTACTAGGCATTAACTATGGCTACACCTTC
TRBV19,TRBJ2-7,TRBD2,-,CAAGASGGSYEQYF,TGTGCCGCCGGGGCTAGCGGGGGTTCCTACGAGCAGTACTTC
TRBV29-1,TRBJ1-2,TRBD1,-,CSVVGGGGYTF,TGCAGCGTTGTAGGGGGCGGTGGCTACACCTTC
TRBV2,TRBJ1-6,-,-,CASSLRQDNSPLHF,TGTGCCAGCAGCCTACGACAGGATAATTCACCCCTCCACTTT
TRBV7-2,TRBJ1-1,TRBD1,once,CASSLGTGVNTEAFF,TGTGCCAGCAGCCTAGGGACAGGGGTGAACACTGAAGCTTTCTTT
TRBV11-1,TRBJ2-7,-,once,CASSFSRDWEQYF,TGTGCCAGCAGCTTTTCAAGGGACTGGGAGCAGTACTTC
TRBV5-5,TRBJ2-1,TRBD1,-,CASSTQTGYNEQFF,TGTGCCAGCAGCACTCAGACAGGGTACAATGAGCAGTTCTTC
TRBV6-5,TRBJ2-3,TRBD2,-,CASSYNGGAYDTQYF,TGTGCCAGCAGTTACAACGGGGGGGCATACGATACGCAGTATTTT
TRBV6-5,TRBJ2-1,-,-,CASSPGLPEQFF,TGTGCCAGCAGCCCGGGACTGCCTGAGCAGTTCTTC
TRBV5-1,TRBJ2-3,-,-,CASSLGDSADTQYF,TGCGCCAGCAGCTTGGGGGACTCTGCAGATACGCAGTATTTT
TRBV4-1,TRBJ2-7,-,-,CASSQLGSYEQYF,TGCGCCAGCAGCCAACTAGGATCCTACGAGCAGTACTTC
TRBV6-1,TRBJ2-3,-,-,CASSEQGRRSTDTQYF,TGTGCCAGCAGTGAACAGGGGCGGAGGAGCACAGATACGCAGTATTTT
TRBV4-1,TRBJ2-2,-,-,CASSQDGQGLGGELFF,TGCGCCAGCAGCCAAGATGGGCAGGGTTTAGGCGGGGAGCTGTTTTTT
TRBV7-2,TRBJ2-5,TRBD2,-,CASSLSSGGGQETQYF,TGTGCCAGCAGCTTATCTAGCGGGGGGGGCCAAGAGACCCAGTACTTC
TRBV5-5,TRBJ2-6,-,-,CASSLVTITTVREANVLTF,TGTGCCAGCAGCTTGGTTACGATAACTACTGTTCGAGAGGCCAACGTCCTGACTTTC
TRBV5-6,TRBJ1-4,-,-,CASSLGMSDNEKLFF,TGTGCCAGCAGCTTGGGAATGTCAGATAATGAAAAACTGTTTTTT
TRBV6-1,TRBJ2-7,TRBD2,-,CASSPFAGRVEQYF,TGTGCCAGCTCCCCTTTTGCGGGGAGGGTCGAGCAGTACTTC
TRBV7-6,TRBJ2-2,TRBD2,-,CASSFLESGGDNTGELFF,TGTGCCAGCAGCTTCCTAGAAAGCGGGGGGGATAACACCGGGGAGCTGTTTTTT
TRBV29-1,TRBJ1-2,TRBD1,-,CSVEDVTQGLWTGGYTF,TGCAGCGTTGAGGATGTGACACAGGGGTTATGGACGGGTGGCTACACCTTC
TRBV7-9,TRBJ1-2,-,-,CASSQGPRYGYTF,TGTGCCAGCAGCCAGGGCCCTCGCTATGGCTACACCTTC
TRBV11-2,TRBJ2-7,-,-,CASGMGASYEQYF,TGTGCCAGCGGGATGGGGGCCTCCTACGAGCAGTACTTC
TRBV6-5,TRBJ2-7,TRBD1,-,CASSYGTGYEQYF,TGTGCCAGCAGTTACGGGACAGGGTACGAGCAGTACTTC
TRBV19,TRBJ1-1,-,-,CASSPASRAEAFF,TGTGCCAGTAGCCCCGCTTCCAGGGCTGAAGCTTTCTTT
TRBV7-6,TRBJ2-3,-,once,CASSVQGSGTDTQYF,TGTGCCAGCAGCGTACAGGGTTCCGGCACAGATACGCAGTATTTT
TRBV4-3,TRBJ2-7,-,once,CASSQDTYTSTYEQYF,TGCGCCAGCAGCCAAGACACATACACCTCAACCTACGAGCAGTACTTC
TRBV6-5,TRBJ2-1,TRBD2,-,CASSYASGGRYNEQFF,TGTGCCAGCAGTTACGCTAGCGGGGGGCGTTACAATGAGCAGTTCTTC
TRBV27,TRBJ1-1,-,-,CASSPPDMGLLNTEAFF,TGTGCCAGCAGTCCCCCCGACATGGGACTACTGAACACTGAAGCTTTCTTT
TRBV13,TRBJ2-3,TRBD1,-,CASSLWQGASTDTQYF,TGTGCCAGCAGCTTATGGCAGGGGGCAAGCACAGATACGCAGTATTTT
TRBV30,TRBJ2-5,TRBD2,-,CAWSVSRGGQETQYF,TGTGCCTGGAGTGTATCGCGGGGGGGTCAAGAGACCCAGTACTTC
TRBV6-5,TRBJ2-7,TRBD1,-,CASSYGQGPYEQYF,TGTGCCAGCAGTTACGGACAGGGCCCCTACGAGCAGTACTTC
TRBV9,TRBJ1-3,TRBD1,-,CASSAATGDGNTIYF,TGTGCCAGCAGCGCCGCGACAGGGGATGGAAACACCATATATTTT
TRBV5-4,TRBJ2-7,TRBD1,-,CASSTGTGGRPYEQYF,TGTGCCAGCAGCACCGGGACAGGGGGTAGACCCTACGAGCAGTACTTC
TRBV5-1,TRBJ2-2,TRBD1,-,CASSSLRDRGRTGELFF,TGCGCCAGCAGCAGCTTGAGGGACAGGGGGAGGACCGGGGAGCTGTTTTTT
TRBV19,TRBJ1-4,-,once,CASSPDIATNEKLFF,TGTGCCAGTAGTCCTGACATCGCAACTAATGAAAAACTGTTTTTT
TRBV12-5,TRBJ1-1,TRBD1,once,CASGPPPGQGASEAFF,TGTGCTAGTGGTCCTCCCCCGGGACAGGGGGCCTCTGAAGCTTTCTTT
TRBV6-5,TRBJ1-2,-,-,CASWQRRRGYTF,TGTGCCTCCTGGCAGCGACGCCGGGGCTACACCTTC
TRBV5-6,TRBJ2-5,TRBD2,-,CASSFREGTQYF,TGTGCCAGCAGCTTCAGGGAGGGGACCCAGTACTTC
TRBV6-4,TRBJ2-2,-,-,CASQGLTGELFF,TGTGCCAGCCAGGGGCTCACCGGGGAGCTGTTTTTT
TRBV5-1,TRBJ1-1,-,-,CASSWGLDTEAFF,TGCGCCAGCAGCTGGGGCCTGGACACTGAAGCTTTCTTT
TRBV7-9,TRBJ1-2,-,-,CASSLGDSAFYGYTF,TGTGCCAGCAGCTTAGGTGACAGTGCTTTCTATGGCTACACCTTC
TRBV6-5,TRBJ2-3,TRBD1,-,CASSWTGTSTDTQYF,TGTGCCAGCAGTTGGACAGGAACTAGCACAGATACGCAGTATTTT
TRBV7-9,TRBJ2-1,-,once,CASSLDRNEQFF,TGTGCCAGCAGCTTAGACAGGAATGAGCAGTTCTTC
TRBV20-1,TRBJ2-7,TRBD2,-,CSAGGGYEQYF,TGCAGTGCTGGCGGGGGCTACGAGCAGTACTTC
TRBV5-1,TRBJ2-5,-,-,CASSRDLQETQYF,TGCGCCAGCAGTCGGGACTTACAAGAGACCCAGTACTTC
TRBV4-1,TRBJ2-1,-,-,CASSLGATGLDEQFF,TGCGCCAGCAGCCTGGGGGCCACCGGCCTCGATGAGCAGTTCTTC
TRBV7-2,TRBJ2-7,TRBD1,-,CASSLAGTGPYEQYF,TGTGCCAGCAGCTTGGCCGGGACAGGGCCCTACGAGCAGTACTTC
TRBV7-2,TRBJ1-2,TRBD1,once,CASSTDRGSNYGYTF,TGTGCCAGCAGCACCGACAGGGGTTCTAACTATGGCTACACCTTC
TRBV18,TRBJ2-3,TRBD2,-,CASSPPSGGAIGTDTQYF,TGTGCCAGCTCACCACCCAGCGGGGGGGCCATTGGCACAGATACGCAGTATTTT
TRBV7-3,TRBJ2-1,TRBD1,-,CASSIAGGGDEQFF,TGTGCCAGCAGCATAGCAGGGGGCGGGGATGAGCAGTTCTTC
TRBV15,TRBJ2-3,-,-,CATSRGLGRDTQYF,TGTGCCACCAGCAGAGGACTGGGGCGGGATACGCAGTATTTT
TRBV6-5,TRBJ1-5,TRBD1,-,CASRGTGGSNQPQHF,TGTGCCAGCAGGGGGACAGGGGGTAGCAATCAGCCCCAGCATTTT
TRBV9,TRBJ2-1,TRBD2,-,CASTLGGGRVNEQFF,TGTGCCAGCACCCTAGGCGGGGGGCGGGTCAATGAGCAGTTCTTC
TRBV19,TRBJ2-5,TRBD2,once,CASSEGGLAGGFGETQYF,TGTGCCAGTAGTGAGGGTGGACTAGCGGGGGGTTTTGGAGAGACCCAGTACTTC
TRBV4-2,TRBJ1-3,TRBD1,-,CASSHDRVDGNTIYF,TGTGCCAGCAGCCATGACAGGGTCGACGGAAACACCATATATTTT
TRBV4-1,TRBJ1-2,TRBD1,-,CASSQGVQGALVYTF,TGCGCCAGCAGCCAAGGGGTGCAGGGGGCGTTGGTCTACACCTTC
TRBV7-6,TRBJ2-2,-,-,CASSPGLGRAELFF,TGTGCCAGCAGCCCCGGGTTGGGCAGGGCGGAGCTGTTTTTT
TRBV6-6,TRBJ1-1,-,-,CASLPAGERVGTEAFF,TGTGCCAGCTTACCTGCCGGGGAGCGAGTAGGCACTGAAGCTTTCTTT
TRBV4-1,TRBJ1-6,-,once,CASSQDSQSNSPLHF,TGCGCCAGCAGCCAAGATAGCCAGTCCAATTCACCCCTCCACTTT
TRBV9,TRBJ2-5,TRBD1,-,CASSVWTGRFETQYF,TGTGCCAGCAGCGTTTGGACAGGTCGGTTCGAGACCCAGTACTTC